This entry concerns a single T cell receptor (beta chain). Its antigen is unidentified. These data originate in a study of T-cell memory formation after mild COVID-19. At the level of the study: Largely donor-specific sequence clusters came from a couple of donors. General study points: Contracting clones from day 15 to 85 had balanced CD4/CD8; later expanders favoured CD4+. CD4+ contracting clones were mainly CM and EM; CD8+ ones, EMRA. The appearance of some responding clones in pre-infection memory suggested that cross-reactive memory joined.

V was pared by 0 bases and J by 3 bases, with 12 bases between. The germline CDR1 and CDR2 sequences are SGHTA and FQGNSA. The CDR3 is 15 amino acids. TCRdb re-derived calls from the 5' RACE reads in MiXCR, one entry per CDR3 protein. The repertoire holds 150,000 to 200,000 distinct CDR3 sequences, with approximately 12% as singletons. This chain joins TRBV7-2 and TRBJ2-7; the D is unclear. Sequencing was carried out using PBMCs or a T cell subset sorted from them (not recorded which). The TCR was taken from a man aged 18 to 30 who had mild COVID-19 (a few samples of this study predate the infection). Cell type and time point are not known. CDR3 in DNA: TGTGCCAGCAGCTTAGCAAGGACGGAAGACTACGAGCAGTACTTC. Amino acid sequence: CASSLARTEDYEQYF.